This T cell receptor (beta chain) comes out of a study of blood T cell repertoires in COVID-19. The wider study: Sources were T cells, B-cell-depleted T cells, or PBMCs; the material itself was cDNA or gDNA.

Sequencing used immunoSEQ multiplex PCR; TCRdb keeps in-frame clones, though not all of them. The table shows 220,000 or so clones, with around 87% occurring only once. CDR1 is SGDLS, CDR2 YYNGEE, per germline. The CDR3 has 15 amino acids. V was clipped by 4 bases and J by 5 bases, with 18 bases between them. This clone has only a few counts. Other DNA sequences from this sample encode an identical CDR3 as well. Sequencing input: peripheral blood. V is TRBV9 and J is TRBJ1-2; D gene unclear. This TCR was recovered from a woman aged 50 to 60 with COVID-19, enrolled during active disease. CDR3 in amino acids: CASSPLARSGYGYTF. The CDR3 bases are TGTGCCAGCAGCCCCTTGGCGAGGAGTGGATATGGCTACACCTTC.